This T cell receptor (beta chain) was captured in a study of T-cell reconstitution after alpha-beta-depleted transplantation in children. Findings and limits, study-wide: Several hundred rapidly expanded clones from non-depleted graft cells reportedly supplied alpha-beta T cells about two months post-transplant.

As concerns this clonotype: Antigen: not known.

Unique molecular identifiers tagged the TCRbeta library. TCRdb independently ran MiXCR on the PCR reads; one entry per CDR3 protein. The table shows about 1,000,000 distinct CDR3 sequences, with about 30% occurring only once. V was clipped by 5 bases and J by 4 bases, with 11 bases between them. Per the germline V gene, CDR1 is SGHTA and CDR2 is FQGTGA. CDR3 length equals 14 residues. The sequence came from a boy less than two years old who had a stem cell transplant for SCID, so the T cells may come from the graft donor. V is TRBV7-3 and J is TRBJ2-2; D unclear. The source material was PBMCs, mostly from graft donor cells, sampled 360 days after TCRalphabeta/CD19-depleted stem cell transplant. The CDR3 DNA sequence: TGTGCCAGCAGCCATAAAAGTACCACCGGGGAGCTGTTTTTT. This translates into CASSHKSTTGELFF.